This is a list of T cell receptor beta chains from one sample in a study of blood T cell repertoires in COVID-19. Using immunoSEQ multiplex PCR, the repertoire was profiled, and TCRdb retains in-frame clones only, with some absent. The sample has over 75,000 clones, 80% to 85% seen once. Material: peripheral blood. These receptor sequences come from a woman of 80 years or more with active or convalescent COVID-19. CDR3s include the opening cysteine and the closing phenylalanine or tryptophan. A D gene is named only where the DNA matches it firmly. Clone sizes are given selectively: once, few, many, or a class where the clone is expanded.

TGTGCCAGCAGTTACTGGGACAGGTTGAATGAGCAGTTCTTC	CASSYWDRLNEQFF	TRBD1	NA	TRBV6-5	TRBJ2-1
TGTGCCAGCAGTACCCAGACTAGCGGCCAAGAGACCCAGTACTTC	CASSTQTSGQETQYF	TRBD2	NA	TRBV2	TRBJ2-5
TGTGCCAGCAGCTCCTCCGGGACAGGTTCATATGGCTACACCTTC	CASSSSGTGSYGYTF	TRBD1	NA	TRBV5-4	TRBJ1-2
TGTGCCACCAGTGACAGGGGGCCCACCGGGGAGCTGTTTTTT	CATSDRGPTGELFF	TRBD1	NA	TRBV24-1	TRBJ2-2
TGCGCCAGCAGCCAAGATCGGCGACAGGGGTATGGCTACACCTTC	CASSQDRRQGYGYTF	TRBD1	NA	TRBV4-3	TRBJ1-2
TGTGCCAGCAGTTCCCGATTAGCGGGGGGTCCGGATACGCAGTATTTT	CASSSRLAGGPDTQYF	TRBD2	NA	TRBV6-5	TRBJ2-3
TGTGCCAGCAGCGCAATTCGGACAGGGGGCGGCGAGCAGTACTTC	CASSAIRTGGGEQYF	TRBD1	few	TRBV2	TRBJ2-7
TGTGCCAGCAGCTTAATGAGCGAAGAGACCCAGTACTTC	CASSLMSEETQYF	NA	NA	TRBV7-3	TRBJ2-5
TGTGCCAGCAGTTCCTATACGGGCGAGCAGTACTTC	CASSSYTGEQYF	NA	NA	TRBV27	TRBJ2-7
TGTGCCAGCAGCCCGCCAGTCCATGGCATTCAGTACTTC	CASSPPVHGIQYF	NA	once	TRBV28	TRBJ2-4
TGTGCCAGCAGTTCCCCGGGACAGGGGTTTGGAGATACGCAGTATTTT	CASSSPGQGFGDTQYF	TRBD1	NA	TRBV27	TRBJ2-3
TGCAGCGTTGGCTCGGACTATGGCTACACCTTC	CSVGSDYGYTF	NA	NA	TRBV29-1	TRBJ1-2
TGTGCCATCGGGGAGGCGGCGGGGGGGCGTGCGCAGTTCTTC	CAIGEAAGGRAQFF	TRBD2	once	TRBV10-3	TRBJ2-1
TGCGCCAGCAGCTTGTATCTCAGTATGAACACTGAAGCTTTCTTT	CASSLYLSMNTEAFF	NA	NA	TRBV5-1	TRBJ1-1
TGTGCCAGCAGCTTGAAACGCGCTGTCGAGCAGTACTTC	CASSLKRAVEQYF	NA	NA	TRBV7-3	TRBJ2-7
TGTGCCAGCACCGCCGAGGGGGATATCTACGAGCAGTACTTC	CASTAEGDIYEQYF	NA	NA	TRBV19	TRBJ2-7
TGTGCCAGCCTCGACAGGGCTCTTAGCAATCAGCCCCAGCATTTT	CASLDRALSNQPQHF	TRBD1	NA	TRBV2	TRBJ1-5
TGTGCCAGCAGTTTATCGGCAGGGAATACTTCACCCCTCCACTTT	CASSLSAGNTSPLHF	NA	NA	TRBV27	TRBJ1-6
TGTGCCAGTAGTAAAAAGACAGAGTATAGCAATCAGCCCCAGCATTTT	CASSKKTEYSNQPQHF	NA	NA	TRBV19	TRBJ1-5
TGTGCCAGCAGTCACTCCCGGGGTCCCGGGGAGCTGTTTTTT	CASSHSRGPGELFF	NA	NA	TRBV28	TRBJ2-2
TGTGCCAGCACCCCACAGGGGGCGCTTGGTGGCTACACCTTC	CASTPQGALGGYTF	TRBD1	NA	TRBV7-2	TRBJ1-2
TGTGCCAGCCAAGCTGGACAAGTCGGGGAGCTGTTTTTT	CASQAGQVGELFF	NA	NA	TRBV27	TRBJ2-2
TGCGCCAGCAGCTTGGGACAGTACAATGAGCAGTTCTTC	CASSLGQYNEQFF	NA	NA	TRBV5-1	TRBJ2-1
TGTGCCAGCAAAACCTCAGGGGCCAATCAGCCCCAGCATTTT	CASKTSGANQPQHF	NA	once	TRBV28	TRBJ1-5
TGTGCCAGTAGAGTTAGCGGGAGGGGCTACGAGCAGTACTTC	CASRVSGRGYEQYF	TRBD2	NA	TRBV6-1	TRBJ2-7
TGTGCCAGCAGTTACGATTCAAGAGGGTTGGGGACTGAAGCTTTCTTT	CASSYDSRGLGTEAFF	NA	NA	TRBV6-2/TRBV6-3	TRBJ1-1
TGTGCCAGCAGCGTAGGGGGAGGCGCGAACACCGGGGAGCTGTTTTTT	CASSVGGGANTGELFF	NA	few	TRBV9	TRBJ2-2
TGTGCCAGCAGCTTGGATGGGGGCGATGAGCAGTTCTTC	CASSLDGGDEQFF	NA	NA	TRBV7-7	TRBJ2-1
TGTGCCAGCAGCCTTCGACTGACCGCTGGCACCTACAATGAGCAGTTCTTC	CASSLRLTAGTYNEQFF	NA	NA	TRBV14	TRBJ2-1
TGTGCCAGCAGTGACTACGGTTTTGGAAACACCATATATTTT	CASSDYGFGNTIYF	NA	NA	TRBV2	TRBJ1-3
TGTGCCAGCAGCGAGGGACACAAGAATGAAAAACTGTTTTTT	CASSEGHKNEKLFF	NA	few	TRBV5-6	TRBJ1-4
TGTGCCAGCAGCAAGGACGGGACTAACTATGGCTACACCTTC	CASSKDGTNYGYTF	NA	NA	TRBV7-2	TRBJ1-2
TGTGCCAGCAATGGGTGGGTACGGGATTCACCCCTCCACTTT	CASNGWVRDSPLHF	NA	NA	TRBV6-5	TRBJ1-6
TGTGCCAGCCGTAAGGGCCCGAGGGATCAGCCCCAGCATTTT	CASRKGPRDQPQHF	NA	NA	TRBV28	TRBJ1-5
TGCGCCAGCAGCTCCGAACCCGGGATCACAGATACGCAGTATTTT	CASSSEPGITDTQYF	NA	NA	TRBV5-1	TRBJ2-3
TGTGCCAGTCAGGGACAGGGCAATCAGCCCCAGCATTTT	CASQGQGNQPQHF	TRBD1	NA	TRBV6-6	TRBJ1-5
TGTGCCAGCAGCTGGGGGCCAAGCCTGGATGAGCAGTTCTTC	CASSWGPSLDEQFF	NA	NA	TRBV7-3	TRBJ2-1